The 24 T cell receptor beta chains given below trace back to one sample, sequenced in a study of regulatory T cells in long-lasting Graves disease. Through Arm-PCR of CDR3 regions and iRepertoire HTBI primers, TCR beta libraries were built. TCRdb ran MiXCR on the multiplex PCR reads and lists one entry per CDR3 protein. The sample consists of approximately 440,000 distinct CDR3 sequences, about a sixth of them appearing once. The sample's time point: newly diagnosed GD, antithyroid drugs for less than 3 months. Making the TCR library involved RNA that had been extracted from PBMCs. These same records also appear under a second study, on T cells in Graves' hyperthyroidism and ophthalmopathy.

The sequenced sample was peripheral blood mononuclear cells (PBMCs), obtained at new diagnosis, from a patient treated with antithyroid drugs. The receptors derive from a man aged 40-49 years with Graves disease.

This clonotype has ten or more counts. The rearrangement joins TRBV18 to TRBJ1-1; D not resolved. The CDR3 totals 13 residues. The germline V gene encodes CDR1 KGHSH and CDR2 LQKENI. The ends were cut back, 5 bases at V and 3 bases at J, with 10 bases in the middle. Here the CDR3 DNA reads TGTGCCAGCTCAAAGGCGAGAGACACTGAAGCTTTCTTT. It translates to CASSKARDTEAFF.

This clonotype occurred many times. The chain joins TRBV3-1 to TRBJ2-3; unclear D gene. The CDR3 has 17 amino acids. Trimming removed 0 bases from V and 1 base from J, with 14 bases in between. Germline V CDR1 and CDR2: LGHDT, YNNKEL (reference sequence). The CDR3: CASSQEIVGGGTDTQYF. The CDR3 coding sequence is TGTGCCAGCAGCCAAGAAATTGTGGGCGGCGGCACAGATACGCAGTATTTT.

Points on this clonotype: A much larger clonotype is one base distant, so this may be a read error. CDR3 in amino acids: CAWLRTRVSRNTIYF. The DNA for the CDR3 is TGTGCCTGGTTACGAACACGAGTCTCTCGAAACACCATATATTTT. The genes are TRBV30 and TRBJ1-3; D remains unclear. CDR3 length: 15 residues. CDR1 is GTSNPN and CDR2 is SVGIG in the germline V gene (reference sequence). The full variable domain, with the rest looked up from reference TRBV30 and TRBJ1-3, is SQTIHQWPATLVQPVGSPLSLECTVEGTSNPNLYWYRQAAGRGLQLLFYSVGIGQISSEVPQNLSASRPQDRQFILSSKKLLLSDSGFYLCAWLRTRVSRNTIYFGEGSWLTVV.

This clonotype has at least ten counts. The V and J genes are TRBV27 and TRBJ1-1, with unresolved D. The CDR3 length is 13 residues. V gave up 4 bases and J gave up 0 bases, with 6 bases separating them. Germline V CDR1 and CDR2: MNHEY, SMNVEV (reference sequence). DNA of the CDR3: TGTGCCAGCAGTTCCCGGATGAACACTGAAGCTTTCTTT. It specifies CASSSRMNTEAFF.

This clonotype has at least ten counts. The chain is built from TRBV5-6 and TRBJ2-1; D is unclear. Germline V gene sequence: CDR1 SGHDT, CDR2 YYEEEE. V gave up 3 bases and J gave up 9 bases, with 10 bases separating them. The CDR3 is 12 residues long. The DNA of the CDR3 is TGTGCCAGCAGCTCCCTTCGAGGTGAGCAGTTCTTC. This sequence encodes CASSSLRGEQFF. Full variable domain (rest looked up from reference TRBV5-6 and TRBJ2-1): DAGVTQSPTHLIKTRGQQVTLRCSPKSGHDTVSWYQQALGQGPQFIFQYYEEEERQRGNFPDRFSGHQFPNYSSELNVNALLLGDSALYLCASSSLRGEQFFGPGTRLTVL.

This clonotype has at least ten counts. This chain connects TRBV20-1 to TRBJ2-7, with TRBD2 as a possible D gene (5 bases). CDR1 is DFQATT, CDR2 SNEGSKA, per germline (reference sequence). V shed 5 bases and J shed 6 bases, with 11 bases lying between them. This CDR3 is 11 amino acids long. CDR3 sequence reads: CSAWTGIEQYF. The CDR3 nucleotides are TGCAGTGCTTGGACTGGGATCGAGCAGTACTTC.

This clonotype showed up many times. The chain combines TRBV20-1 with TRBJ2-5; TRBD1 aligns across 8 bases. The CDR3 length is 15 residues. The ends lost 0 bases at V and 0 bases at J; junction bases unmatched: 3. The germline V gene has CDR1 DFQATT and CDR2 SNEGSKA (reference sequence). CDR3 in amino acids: CSARDRDRYQETQYF. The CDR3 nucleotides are TGCAGTGCTAGAGACCGGGACAGGTACCAAGAGACCCAGTACTTC.

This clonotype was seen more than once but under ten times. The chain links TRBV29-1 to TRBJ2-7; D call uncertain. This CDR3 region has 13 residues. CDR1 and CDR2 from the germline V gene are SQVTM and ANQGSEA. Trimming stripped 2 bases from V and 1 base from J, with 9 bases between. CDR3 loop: CSVETRVSYEQYF. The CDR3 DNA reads TGCAGCGTTGAAACACGGGTATCCTACGAGCAGTACTTC.

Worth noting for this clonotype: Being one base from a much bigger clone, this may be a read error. The CDR3 protein is CAGSFSRTEAFF. The CDR3 DNA sequence: TGTGCCGGCAGTTTCTCTCGCACTGAAGCTTTCTTT. The V and J genes are TRBV28 and TRBJ2-3; unclear D gene. The end of the DNA is better explained by TRBJ1-1, so the J call may be wrong. Germline V CDR1 and CDR2: MDHEN, SYDVKM. This CDR3 region has 12 residues.

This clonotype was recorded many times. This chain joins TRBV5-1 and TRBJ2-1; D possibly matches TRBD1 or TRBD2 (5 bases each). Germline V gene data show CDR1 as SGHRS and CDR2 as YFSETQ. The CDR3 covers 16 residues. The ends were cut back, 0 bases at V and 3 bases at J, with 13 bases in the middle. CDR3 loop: CASSLDGAPHYNEQFF. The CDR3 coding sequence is TGCGCCAGCAGCTTGGACGGGGCCCCTCACTACAATGAGCAGTTCTTC. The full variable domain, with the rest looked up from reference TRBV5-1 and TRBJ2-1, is KAGVTQTPRYLIKTRGQQVTLSCSPISGHRSVSWYQQTPGQGLQFLFEYFSETQRNKGNFPGRFSGRQFSNSRSEMNVSTLELGDSALYLCASSLDGAPHYNEQFFGPGTRLTVL.

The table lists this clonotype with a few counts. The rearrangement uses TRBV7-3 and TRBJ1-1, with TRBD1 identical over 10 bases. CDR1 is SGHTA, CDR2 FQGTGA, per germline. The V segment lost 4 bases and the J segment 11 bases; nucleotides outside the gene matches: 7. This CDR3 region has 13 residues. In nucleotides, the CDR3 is TGTGCCAGCAGCTCCTCGACAGGGGGCACGGCTTTCTTT. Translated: CASSSSTGGTAFF.

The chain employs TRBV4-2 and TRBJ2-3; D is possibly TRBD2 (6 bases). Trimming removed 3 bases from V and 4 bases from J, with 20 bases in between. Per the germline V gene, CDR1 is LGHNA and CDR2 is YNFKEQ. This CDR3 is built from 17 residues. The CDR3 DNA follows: TGTGCCAGCAGCCATAGCGGAGTAGGATCAGGGCCAGATACGCAGTATTTT. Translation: CASSHSGVGSGPDTQYF.

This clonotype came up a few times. CDR3 in DNA: TGTGCCAGCTCACCGGTCCGTTCAGCGGTCCAAGAGACCCAGTACTTC. Its protein is CASSPVRSAVQETQYF. This chain connects TRBV18 to TRBJ2-5, with a weak D call TRBD2 (5 bases). V lost 3 bases and J 1 base, leaving 15 bases between the germline ends. Germline CDR1 and CDR2: KGHSH and LQKENI. The length of the CDR3 is 16 residues.

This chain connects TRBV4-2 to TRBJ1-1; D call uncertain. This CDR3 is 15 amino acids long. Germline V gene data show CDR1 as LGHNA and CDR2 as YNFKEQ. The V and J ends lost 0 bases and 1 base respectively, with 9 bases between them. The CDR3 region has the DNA TGTGCCAGCAGCCAAGATGGATGGGGGAACACTGAAGCTTTCTTT. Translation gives CASSQDGWGNTEAFF.

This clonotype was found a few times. This chain's CDR3 is CASLTGGIGGYTF. The CDR3, as DNA: TGTGCCAGCCTCACAGGGGGAATAGGGGGCTACACCTTC. This chain links TRBV12-3 or TRBV12-4 with TRBJ1-2, with 8 nucleotides matching TRBD1. Unmatched junction bases numbered 10, after V lost 8 bases and J lost 8 bases. This CDR3 is 13 amino acids long.

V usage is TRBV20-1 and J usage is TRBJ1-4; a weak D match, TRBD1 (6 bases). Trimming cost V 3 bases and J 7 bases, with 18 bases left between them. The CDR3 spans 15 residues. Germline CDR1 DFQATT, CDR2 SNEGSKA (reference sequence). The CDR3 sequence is CSASLGGGLGEKLFF. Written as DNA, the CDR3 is TGCAGTGCTAGTCTGGGCGGGGGGCTAGGTGAAAAACTGTTTTTT.

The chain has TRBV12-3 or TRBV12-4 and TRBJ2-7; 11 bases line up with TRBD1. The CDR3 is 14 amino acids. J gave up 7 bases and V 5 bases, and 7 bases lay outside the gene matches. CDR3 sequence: CASSRTGGSNEQYF. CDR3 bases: TGTGCCAGCAGTCGGACAGGGGGCTCTAATGAGCAGTACTTC.

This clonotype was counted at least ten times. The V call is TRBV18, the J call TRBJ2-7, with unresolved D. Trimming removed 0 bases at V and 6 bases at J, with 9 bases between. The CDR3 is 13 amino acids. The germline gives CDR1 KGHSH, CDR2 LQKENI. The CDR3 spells CASSPPNSREQYF. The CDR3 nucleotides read TGTGCCAGCTCACCACCGAATTCTCGCGAGCAGTACTTC.

CDR3 DNA: TGTGCCAGCTCACCGGGACTAGCGGGATACAGAGATACGCAGTATTTT. Amino acid sequence: CASSPGLAGYRDTQYF. J is TRBJ2-3 and V is TRBV18, with 13 bases matching TRBD2. V dropped 3 bases and J dropped 5; count of bases not matched to a gene: 5. This CDR3 contains 16 residues. From germline, CDR1 is KGHSH and CDR2 LQKENI.

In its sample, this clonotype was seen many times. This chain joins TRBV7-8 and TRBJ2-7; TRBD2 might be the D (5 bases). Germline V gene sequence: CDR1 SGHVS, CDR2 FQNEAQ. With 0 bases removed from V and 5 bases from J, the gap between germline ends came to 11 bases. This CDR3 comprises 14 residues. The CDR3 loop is CASSLARGRDEQYF. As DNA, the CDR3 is TGTGCCAGCAGCTTAGCGAGAGGGCGAGACGAGCAGTACTTC.

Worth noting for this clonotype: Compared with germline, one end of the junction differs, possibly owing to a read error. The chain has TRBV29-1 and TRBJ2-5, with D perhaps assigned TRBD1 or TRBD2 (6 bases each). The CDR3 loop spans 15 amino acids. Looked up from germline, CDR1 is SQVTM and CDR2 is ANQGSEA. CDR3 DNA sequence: TGCAGCGGCGACGGGGGAAACAGGGCCCACAATGAGCAGTCCTTC. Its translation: CSGDGGNRAHNEQSF.

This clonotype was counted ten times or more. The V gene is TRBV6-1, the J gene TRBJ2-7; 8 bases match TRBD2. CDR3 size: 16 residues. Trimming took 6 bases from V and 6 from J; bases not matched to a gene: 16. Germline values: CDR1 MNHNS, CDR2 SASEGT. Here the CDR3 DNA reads TGTGCCAGCAGCCCAATCTGGGTCGGGAGGGGATCCGAGCAGTACTTC. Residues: CASSPIWVGRGSEQYF.

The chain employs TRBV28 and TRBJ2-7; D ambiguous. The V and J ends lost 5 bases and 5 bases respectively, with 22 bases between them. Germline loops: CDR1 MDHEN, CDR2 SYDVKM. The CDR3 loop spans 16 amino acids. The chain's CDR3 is CASSGLWGNYGHEQYF. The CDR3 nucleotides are TGTGCCAGCAGTGGTTTGTGGGGAAACTATGGCCACGAGCAGTACTTC.

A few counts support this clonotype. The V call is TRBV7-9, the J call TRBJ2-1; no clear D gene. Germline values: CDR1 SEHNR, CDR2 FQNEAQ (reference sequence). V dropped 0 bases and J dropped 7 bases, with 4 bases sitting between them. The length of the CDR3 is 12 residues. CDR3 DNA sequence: TGTGCCAGCAGCTTAGCGCAAAATGAGCAGTTCTTC. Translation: CASSLAQNEQFF.